Below are 20 T cell receptor beta chains sequenced from a single sample in a study of shared clonotypes between healthy human individuals. The table came from immunoSEQ multiplex PCR; TCRdb's copy has only in-frame clones and leaves some out. Of about 2.4 million clones listed, more than 80% are singletons. The sample consisted of naive CD4+ T cells sorted from blood. Subset defined: CD45RA+ positively selected. The receptors derive from a man aged 18 to 29 in good health.

Turning to this clone: The sample carries other DNA sequences with the same CDR3. This chain links TRBV5-4 with TRBJ1-2; no firm D call. V lost 0 bases, J lost 2 bases, and 8 bases lay in between. CDR1 and CDR2 from the germline V gene are SGHNT and YYREEE (reference sequence). The CDR3 totals 14 residues. CDR3 residues: CASSLVGRNYGYTF. In DNA, the CDR3 is TGTGCCAGCAGCTTGGTGGGCAGGAACTATGGCTACACCTTC.

In regard to this clone: Other nucleotide sequences in the sample specify the same CDR3. This sequence joins TRBV5-1 and TRBJ2-3; D unclear. Germline loops: CDR1 SGHRS, CDR2 YFSETQ. V lost 2 bases to trimming and J lost 0 bases, with 4 bases between them. This CDR3 has 13 residues. The CDR3 reads CASSFLSTDTQYF. The CDR3 nucleotides are TGCGCCAGCAGCTTTCTTAGCACAGATACGCAGTATTTT.

V is TRBV10-3 and J is TRBJ1-2; D is possibly TRBD1 (5 bases). This CDR3 is built from 17 residues. Germline assignment: CDR1 ENHRY and CDR2 SYGVKD. V was trimmed by 0 bases and J by 5 bases, leaving 19 bases between them. This CDR3 reads CAISESFLAGPEYGYTF. Written as DNA, the CDR3 is TGTGCCATCAGTGAGTCCTTCTTGGCAGGGCCGGAATATGGCTACACCTTC.

V usage is TRBV27 and J usage is TRBJ2-2; the match to TRBD1 covers 7 bases. The ends lost 6 bases at V and 6 bases at J; junction bases unmatched: 4. Per the germline V gene, CDR1 is MNHEY and CDR2 is SMNVEV (reference sequence). CDR3 length equals 13 residues. DNA of the CDR3: TGTGCCAGCAGACCAGGGGGTCCCGGGGAGCTGTTTTTT. It codes for CASRPGGPGELFF.

The rearrangement joins TRBV7-9 to TRBJ2-7; 8 bases are a match to TRBD2. CDR3 length: 15 residues. J gave up 9 bases and V 1 base, and 11 bases lay outside the gene matches. Per the germline V gene, CDR1 is SEHNR and CDR2 is FQNEAQ (reference sequence). The CDR3 DNA follows: TGTGCCAGCAGCTTAGGTAGCGGGGAAAGATCCGGGCAGTACTTC. It specifies CASSLGSGERSGQYF.

Of note for this clone: In the same sample, other DNA sequences code for this CDR3. The chain joins TRBV19 to TRBJ2-3; the D is unclear. The germline gives CDR1 LNHDA, CDR2 SQIVND (reference sequence). The CDR3 is 13 residues long. Between the trimmed V and J ends, which lost 1 base and 4 bases, there was a span of 6 bases. The CDR3 protein is CASSIVPPDTQYF. CDR3 bases: TGTGCCAGTAGTATAGTCCCCCCAGATACGCAGTATTTT. Looking up the rest from reference TRBV19 and TRBJ2-3 gives the full variable domain: DGGITQSPKYLFRKEGQNVTLSCEQNLNHDAMYWYRQDPGQGLRLIYYSQIVNDFQKGDIAEGYSVSREKKESFPLTVTSAQKNPTAFYLCASSIVPPDTQYFGPGTRLTVL.

V usage is TRBV2 and J usage is TRBJ2-1, with TRBD1 identical over 7 bases. This CDR3 comprises 15 residues. Losses at the gene ends were 6 bases for V and 4 bases for J; bases not matched to a gene: 9. Per the germline V gene, CDR1 is SNHLY and CDR2 is FYNNEI. The CDR3 spells CASRPEGAPYNEQFF. CDR3 nucleotide sequence: TGTGCCAGCAGACCTGAGGGGGCCCCGTACAATGAGCAGTTCTTC.

V usage is TRBV5-4 and J usage is TRBJ1-1; no reliable D call. The CDR3 covers 16 residues. Looked up from germline, CDR1 is SGHNT and CDR2 is YYREEE (reference sequence). V lost 4 bases to trimming and J lost 1 base, with 17 bases between them. CDR3 region: CASSLPTAVGNTEAFF. The CDR3 bases are TGTGCCAGCAGCCTCCCCACTGCGGTGGGGAACACTGAAGCTTTCTTT.

This rearrangement joins TRBV7-8 to TRBJ2-5; 8 nucleotides line up with TRBD1. The DNA end is a closer match to TRBJ2-7, so the J assignment may be wrong. This CDR3 contains 15 residues. Germline CDR1 reads SGHVS; CDR2 reads FQNEAQ. The chain's CDR3 is CASSLVGTGSYEQYF. CDR3 nucleotides: TGTGCCAGCAGCTTAGTTGGGACAGGTTCCTACGAGCAGTACTTC.

This chain connects TRBV6-5 to TRBJ2-7; 8 positions match TRBD2. Germline CDR1 and CDR2: MNHEY and SVGAGI. V gave up 4 bases and J gave up 4 bases; unmatched junction bases: 9. The length of the CDR3 is 15 residues. CDR3 residues: CASSSPGLVGYEQYF. CDR3 nucleotides: TGTGCCAGCAGTTCCCCGGGACTAGTCGGATACGAGCAGTACTTC.

V is TRBV5-1 and J is TRBJ2-2; D is perhaps TRBD1 (5 bases). Germline values: CDR1 SGHRS, CDR2 YFSETQ. This CDR3 is 13 amino acids long. Trimming removed 2 bases at V and 6 bases at J, with 8 bases between. The CDR3 loop is CASSLPGPGELFF. The CDR3 DNA reads TGCGCCAGCAGCTTACCAGGGCCCGGGGAGCTGTTTTTT.

The V gene is TRBV28, the J gene TRBJ2-7, with 7 bases lining up with TRBD1. In germline, CDR1 is MDHEN, CDR2 SYDVKM. The CDR3 has 16 amino acids. J lost 1 base, V lost 6 bases, and 12 bases had no gene match. CDR3 sequence (DNA): TGTGCCAGCAGCCCGACAGGGTACCTTATTTCCTACGAGCAGTACTTC. Its translation: CASSPTGYLISYEQYF.

This chain links TRBV7-8 with TRBJ1-6; 7 bases fit TRBD1. The CDR3 is made up of 17 amino acids. V was pared by 5 bases and J by 1 base, with 8 bases of the junction left unmatched. Germline V gene sequence: CDR1 SGHVS, CDR2 FQNEAQ. CDR3 loop: CASSLETGKSYNSPLHF. CDR3 nucleotides: TGTGCCAGCAGCCTAGAGACAGGGAAATCCTATAATTCACCCCTCCACTTT.

The rearrangement links TRBV10-3 to TRBJ2-5; weak D call: TRBD1 (5 bases). Trimming took 6 bases from V and 3 from J, leaving 11 bases between them. Germline-derived CDR1 and CDR2 are ENHRY and SYGVKD. The CDR3 runs to 13 residues. This CDR3 is CAISDSSKETQYF. CDR3 bases: TGTGCCATCAGCGACAGTTCGAAAGAGACCCAGTACTTC.

This clone was found a few times. V usage is TRBV5-1 and J usage is TRBJ2-3, with 7 bases that match TRBD2. The CDR3 is 16 amino acids. Germline V lookup: CDR1 SGHRS, CDR2 YFSETQ. The V and J ends lost 0 bases and 2 bases, in that order; junction bases with no gene match: 6. In DNA, the CDR3 is TGCGCCAGCAGCTTGGCCGGCGGGAGCACCACAGATACGCAGTATTTT. Translation gives CASSLAGGSTTDTQYF.

The V gene is TRBV19, the J gene TRBJ2-7; possible D gene TRBD1, 5 bases. CDR1 is LNHDA and CDR2 is SQIVND in the germline V gene (reference sequence). Trimming took off 3 bases at V and 1 base at J, with 7 bases between the two ends. The CDR3 is 13 residues long. CDR3 DNA sequence: TGTGCCAGTAGTATGAGACAGTCCTACGAGCAGTACTTC. Translated, it gives CASSMRQSYEQYF.

V gene TRBV2 combines with J gene TRBJ2-7, with D tentatively TRBD2 (6 bases). V was cut by 6 bases and J by 3 bases, with 12 bases left in between. The CDR3 is made up of 13 amino acids. Looked up from germline, CDR1 is SNHLY and CDR2 is FYNNEI. The DNA for the CDR3 is TGTGCCAGCAGACGGGAGATGTACTACGAGCAGTACTTC. Its protein is CASRREMYYEQYF. Drawing the rest from reference TRBV2 and TRBJ2-7, the complete variable domain is EPEVTQTPSHQVTQMGQEVILRCVPISNHLYFYWYRQILGQKVEFLVSFYNNEISEKSEIFDDQFSVERPDGSNFTLKIRSTKLEDSAMYFCASRREMYYEQYFGPGTRLTVT.

The table lists this clone with a few counts. The chain is built from TRBV7-2 and TRBJ2-2; a weak D match, TRBD2 (6 bases). The CDR3 totals 13 residues. V was shortened by 5 bases and J by 7 bases, with 11 bases between the two germline ends. CDR1 and CDR2 from the germline V gene are SGHTA and FQGNSA. In DNA form, the CDR3 reads TGTGCCAGCAGCGACCAGGGAGGCGGGGAGCTGTTTTTT. This translates into CASSDQGGGELFF.

This chain joins TRBV2 and TRBJ1-2; D is unclear. Trimming pared 8 bases from V and 7 bases from J, leaving 11 bases between. Germline values: CDR1 SNHLY, CDR2 FYNNEI. CDR3 length: 11 residues. The DNA for the CDR3 is TGTGCCAGCTCCCCCTGGGCTGGCTACACCTTC. This encodes CASSPWAGYTF.

CDR3 loop: CASSSPPLSGGNQETQYF. CDR3 bases: TGTGCCAGCAGTTCGCCTCCCCTTTCCGGGGGGAACCAAGAGACCCAGTACTTC. V is TRBV28 and J is TRBJ2-5; 7 bases match TRBD2. The CDR3 runs 18 residues. V gave up 4 bases and J gave up 0 bases; unmatched junction bases: 14. Germline V CDR1 and CDR2: MDHEN, SYDVKM.